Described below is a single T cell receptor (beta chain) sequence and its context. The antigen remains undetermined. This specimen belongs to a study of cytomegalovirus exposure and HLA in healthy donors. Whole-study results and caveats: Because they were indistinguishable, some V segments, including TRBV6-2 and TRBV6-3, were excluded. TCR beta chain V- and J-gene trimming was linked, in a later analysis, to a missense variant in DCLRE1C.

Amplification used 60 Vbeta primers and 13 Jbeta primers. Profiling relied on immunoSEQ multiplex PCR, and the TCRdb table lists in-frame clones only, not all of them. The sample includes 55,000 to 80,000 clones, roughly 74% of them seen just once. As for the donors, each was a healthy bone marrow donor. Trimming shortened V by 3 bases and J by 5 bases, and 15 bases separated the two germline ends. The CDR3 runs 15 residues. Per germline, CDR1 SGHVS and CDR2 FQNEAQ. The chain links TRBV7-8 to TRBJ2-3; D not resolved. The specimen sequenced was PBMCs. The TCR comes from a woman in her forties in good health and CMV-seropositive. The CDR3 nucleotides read TGTGCCAGCAGCTTCCTTTTCAACCCGGGAGATACGCAGTATTTT. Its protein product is CASSFLFNPGDTQYF. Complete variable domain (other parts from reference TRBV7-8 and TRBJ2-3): GAGVSQSPRYKVAKRGQDVALRCDPISGHVSLFWYQQALGQGPEFLTYFQNEAQLDKSGLPSDRFFAERPEGSVSTLKIQRTQQEDSAVYLCASSFLFNPGDTQYFGPGTRLTVL.